The present T cell receptor beta chain was sequenced within a study of OX40 agonist ivuxolimab in advanced cancers. Study information: Patients were dosed intravenously with ivuxolimab at 0.01 to 10 mg/kg every 2 weeks. Of mixed ages from about 20 to 90 and averaging 60 years, the group was over 80% male.

Autoimmune disease history or systemic immunosuppression led to patients being barred. TCRdb's copy holds only in-frame clones and misses some; the assay was immunoSEQ multiplex PCR. The top ten hold 5% of the sample, which has around 70,000 clones, 81% seen once. The CDR3 contains 15 residues. V lost 1 base to trimming and J lost 0 bases, with 5 bases between them. Germline CDR1 is SGDLS and CDR2 is YYNGEE. The sample in question was CD4+ or CD8+ T cells sorted from blood, obtained in a trial of the OX40 agonist ivuxolimab. This chain uses TRBV9 with TRBJ2-6, with D uncertain. This receptor was obtained from an adult with an advanced solid tumor such as melanoma, head and neck, liver or kidney cancer. In DNA, the CDR3 is TGTGCCAGCAGCGTACAGGACTCTGGGGCCAACGTCCTGACTTTC. Protein: CASSVQDSGANVLTF.